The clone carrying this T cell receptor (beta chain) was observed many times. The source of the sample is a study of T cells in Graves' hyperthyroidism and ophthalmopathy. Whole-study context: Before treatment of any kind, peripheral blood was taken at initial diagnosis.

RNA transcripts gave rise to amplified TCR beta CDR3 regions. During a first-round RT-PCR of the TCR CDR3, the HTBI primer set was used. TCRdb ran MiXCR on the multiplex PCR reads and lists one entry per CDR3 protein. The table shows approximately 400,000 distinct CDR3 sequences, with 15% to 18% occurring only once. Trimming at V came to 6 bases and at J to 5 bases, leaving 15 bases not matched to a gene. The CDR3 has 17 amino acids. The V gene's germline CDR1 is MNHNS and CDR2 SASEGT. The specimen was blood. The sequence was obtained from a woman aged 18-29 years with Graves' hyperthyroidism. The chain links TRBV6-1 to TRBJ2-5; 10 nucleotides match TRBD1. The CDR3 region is CASSAGQGDVWWETQYF. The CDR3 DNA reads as TGTGCCAGCAGCGCTGGACAGGGGGATGTATGGTGGGAGACCCAGTACTTC.